This TCR beta chain originates from a study of blood T cell repertoires in COVID-19. Study overall: Sites across the United States, Italy and Spain contributed samples from acute and convalescent COVID-19.

The CDR3 has 15 amino acids. The V and J ends lost 6 bases and 0 bases respectively, with 15 bases between them. Per germline, CDR1 MDHEN and CDR2 SYDVKM. The method was immunoSEQ multiplex PCR; TCRdb's version includes in-frame clones alone and lacks a portion of them. The repertoire holds about 270,000 clones, around 86% seen once, with 15% in the top ten. This clone was seen a single time. This clonotype was obtained from a man between 18 and 35 years old who had recovered from COVID-19. This chain uses TRBV28 with TRBJ2-7, with TRBD1 as a possible D gene (6 bases). The sample taken for sequencing was PBMCs or T cells enriched from blood (not recorded which). This CDR3 is CASRLTGTNSYEQYF. The CDR3 coding sequence is TGTGCCAGCAGACTTACAGGGACCAACTCCTACGAGCAGTACTTC.